The 8 T cell receptor beta chains below were found in one sample sequenced in a study of T cells after posttransplantation cyclophosphamide. Controls had myeloablative marrow grafts with methotrexate and calcineurin inhibitor, sampled at 1 year. TCRdb's table, derived via immunoSEQ multiplex PCR, lists solely in-frame clones and lacks some. Altogether about 15,000 clones are present, roughly 80% being singletons, with the ten largest covering around 4.6%. Sequencing used PBMCs, obtained roughly 350 days after allogeneic stem cell transplant with calcineurin inhibitor and methotrexate. These receptors were obtained from a male patient younger than 35 who received an allogeneic stem cell transplant from a related donor, was CMV-positive, and had no GVHD. The graft donor may have given rise to some T cells.

CDR3 in amino acids: CASSQVIGELFF. CDR3 in DNA: TGTGCCAGCAGCCAAGTAATCGGGGAGCTGTTTTTT. The chain links TRBV14 to TRBJ2-2; D is unresolved. This CDR3 is 12 amino acids long. The V gene lost 1 base and the J gene lost 7 bases, with 4 bases spanning the gap. CDR1 and CDR2 from the germline V gene are SGHDN and FVKESK.

The chain combines TRBV29-1 with TRBJ2-5; 8 nucleotides align to TRBD1. Trimming cost V 7 bases and J 2 bases; bases outside gene matches: 3. Germline values: CDR1 SQVTM, CDR2 ANQGSEA. The CDR3 contains 12 residues. The CDR3 coding sequence is TGCAGCGGAAGGACAGGGCAAGAGACCCAGTACTTC. This gives the protein CSGRTGQETQYF.

The V and J genes are TRBV28 and TRBJ2-1; 12 nucleotides align to TRBD2. With V trimmed by 5 bases and J by 9 bases, 11 bases remained unmatched. CDR1 MDHEN and CDR2 SYDVKM come from the germline V gene. The CDR3 covers 16 residues. The CDR3 loop is CASSPYATSGRGEQFF. CDR3 bases: TGTGCCAGCAGTCCCTACGCGACTAGCGGGAGAGGTGAGCAGTTCTTC.

The chain employs TRBV2 and TRBJ2-4, with TRBD2 matching 14 bases. CDR1 and CDR2 from the germline V gene are SNHLY and FYNNEI. Unmatched junction bases numbered 3, after V lost 6 bases and J lost 2 bases. This CDR3 region has 16 residues. In nucleotides, the CDR3 is TGTGCCAGCAGGGGGACTAGCGGGAGAACCAAAAACATTCAGTACTTC. Its translation is CASRGTSGRTKNIQYF.

CDR3 nucleotide sequence: TGTGCCAGCAGGGGTCAGGGTCCAGATACGCAGTATTTT. Its translation is CASRGQGPDTQYF. The chain couples TRBV28 to TRBJ2-3, with D perhaps matching TRBD1 (5 bases). CDR3 length: 13 amino acids. From germline, CDR1 is MDHEN and CDR2 SYDVKM. Trimming pared 6 bases from V and 4 bases from J, leaving 11 bases between.

The rearrangement links TRBV29-1 to TRBJ2-5; tentative D call: TRBD1 (6 bases). In germline, CDR1 is SQVTM, CDR2 ANQGSEA. V was cut by 7 bases and J by 5 bases, with 20 bases left in between. The CDR3 length is 14 residues. The CDR3 region has the DNA TGCAGCGCCAGGGACACACTTGGGCGGGAGACCCAGTACTTC. This encodes CSARDTLGRETQYF.

The chain links TRBV6-1 to TRBJ2-2; 7 bases match TRBD1. The V gene's germline CDR1 is MNHNS and CDR2 SASEGT. V was pared by 5 bases and J by 5 bases, with 8 bases of the junction left unmatched. This CDR3 contains 15 residues. This CDR3 reads CASSIQGIGTGELFF. CDR3 nucleotides: TGTGCCAGCAGTATACAGGGGATAGGAACCGGGGAGCTGTTTTTT.

The chain uses TRBV7-2 and TRBJ2-5; 7 bases fit TRBD2. CDR1 and CDR2 (germline): SGHTA, FQGNSA. This CDR3 is 18 amino acids long. V was pared by 1 base and J by 1 base, with 12 bases of the junction left unmatched. CDR3: CASSLGTHGGGAQETQYF. The CDR3 DNA sequence: TGTGCCAGCAGCTTAGGGACCCACGGCGGGGGAGCCCAAGAGACCCAGTACTTC.